The 8 T cell receptor beta chains presented below share a single source sample, sequenced in a study of blood T cell repertoires in COVID-19. Sequenced by immunoSEQ multiplex PCR; TCRdb stores in-frame clones only, minus some. The sample has 210,000 or so clones, roughly 73% seen once. The sample was peripheral blood. These TCRs come from a woman aged 80 or older with active or convalescent COVID-19.

V usage is TRBV7-9 and J usage is TRBJ1-3, with D unresolved. The CDR3 is 15 residues long. CDR1 and CDR2 (germline): SEHNR, FQNEAQ (reference sequence). V lost 5 bases, J lost 4 bases, and 15 bases lay in between. CDR3 sequence reads: CASSPSRVRGNTIYF. CDR3 sequence (DNA): TGTGCCAGCAGCCCCAGCCGGGTCCGAGGAAACACCATATATTTT.

The rearrangement uses TRBV10-3 and TRBJ1-6; D unresolved. The CDR3 covers 15 residues. The V gene's germline CDR1 is ENHRY and CDR2 SYGVKD. V was trimmed by 0 bases and J by 7 bases, leaving 10 bases between them. CDR3 loop: CAISESGVDNSPLHF. The CDR3 DNA is TGTGCCATCAGTGAGTCCGGGGTGGACAATTCACCCCTCCACTTT.

Details on this clone: This specimen includes other DNA sequences encoding the same CDR3. The CDR3 DNA is TGTGCCAGCAGAAGACAGGGCGCGGGAGAGCAGTACTTC. Its translation: CASRRQGAGEQYF. J is TRBJ2-7 and V is TRBV12-3 or TRBV12-4; D may be TRBD1 (7 bases). V was shortened by 6 bases and J by 7 bases, with 16 bases between the two germline ends. The CDR3 has 13 amino acids.

V is TRBV19 and J is TRBJ1-2; no reliable D call. Deletions cut 7 bases from V and 6 bases from J, with 12 bases between. The CDR3 extends over 12 amino acids. Germline CDR1 reads LNHDA; CDR2 reads SQIVND (reference sequence). CDR3 region: CASITDTNGYTF. CDR3 coding DNA: TGTGCCAGTATAACAGATACAAATGGCTACACCTTC.

This chain joins TRBV6-5 and TRBJ1-1; 10 bases agree with TRBD1. Per the germline V gene, CDR1 is MNHEY and CDR2 is SVGAGI. The CDR3 length is 15 residues. V trimming: 4 bases; J trimming: 2 bases; junction bases outside the gene matches: 4. CDR3 sequence: CASSLSTGGNTEAFF. CDR3 coding DNA: TGTGCCAGCAGTTTGTCGACAGGGGGCAACACTGAAGCTTTCTTT.

In this sample, this clone turned up a few times. The J gene is TRBJ2-3, the V gene TRBV9; TRBD1 matches at 7 bases. V dropped 5 bases and J dropped 3; count of bases not matched to a gene: 3. The CDR3 loop spans 13 amino acids. Germline CDR1 reads SGDLS; CDR2 reads YYNGEE. The CDR3 DNA reads as TGTGCCAGCAGTCGACAGGGTACAGATACGCAGTATTTT. Protein product: CASSRQGTDTQYF.

This chain joins TRBV11-2 and TRBJ2-2; no clear D gene. The CDR3 consists of 13 residues. Trimming shortened V by 5 bases and J by 7 bases, and 11 bases separated the two germline ends. CDR1 is SGHAT and CDR2 is FQNNGV in the germline V gene. Here the CDR3 DNA reads TGTGCCAGCAGCCCTTGGCGGTTCGGGGAGCTGTTTTTT. It yields the protein CASSPWRFGELFF. Full variable domain (remainder filled in from reference TRBV11-2 and TRBJ2-2): EAGVAQSPRYKIIEKRQSVAFWCNPISGHATLYWYQQILGQGPKLLIQFQNNGVVDDSQLPKDRFSAERLKGVDSTLKIQPAKLEDSAVYLCASSPWRFGELFFGEGSRLTVL.

The rearrangement links TRBV11-2 to TRBJ2-2; no reliable D call. Germline lookup yields CDR1 SGHAT and CDR2 FQNNGV. There are 13 residues in the CDR3. V was cut by 1 base and J by 3 bases, with 3 bases left in between. The DNA of the CDR3 is TGTGCCAGCAGCTTAGGGCACACCGGGGAGCTGTTTTTT. Protein: CASSLGHTGELFF. The full variable domain, in which reference TRBV11-2 and TRBJ2-2 provide the parts outside the CDR3, is EAGVAQSPRYKIIEKRQSVAFWCNPISGHATLYWYQQILGQGPKLLIQFQNNGVVDDSQLPKDRFSAERLKGVDSTLKIQPAKLEDSAVYLCASSLGHTGELFFGEGSRLTVL.